Here is one TCR beta chain with its context. The antigen is undetermined. The data stem from a study of T cells in localized non-small cell lung cancer. Broader study findings: The study detected a median roughly 57 of the top 100 tumor clones in adjacent lung. Uninvolved adjacent lung, not tumor, had the highest T cell clonality.

CDR1 and CDR2 from the germline V gene are SGHTS and YDEGEE. The CDR3 totals 16 residues. Trimming removed 0 bases at V and 5 bases at J, with 17 bases between. The data were produced by immunoSEQ multiplex PCR, yet TCRdb's version contains in-frame clones alone and is incomplete. This sample has 45,000 or so clones, with 90% to 95% found just once. The sample here was PBMCs, taken before any cancer treatment. The rearrangement links TRBV5-8 to TRBJ1-2; D is perhaps TRBD1 (6 bases). This sequence originates from a woman aged 35-75 years with stage II lung adenocarcinoma. The CDR3 region has the DNA TGTGCCAGCAGCTTGGGGACATCCGGGACACCGTATGGCTACACCTTC. It translates to CASSLGTSGTPYGYTF.